This T cell receptor (beta chain) emerged from a study of blood T cells in healthy people across ages. Findings and limits, study-wide: Roughly linear declines in TCR beta diversity per million T cells occurred with age.

With regard to this clonotype: What it binds is not known. A single base separates this from a much larger clone, so it may be a read error.

Germline loops: CDR1 MDHEN, CDR2 SYDVKM. This CDR3 has 17 amino acids. Primed by a sample-barcoded 5' primer and a J-beta primer mix, a second PCR proceeded for roughly 7 to 11 cycles. From the 5' RACE reads, TCRdb called clonotypes with MiXCR, one entry per CDR3 protein. The table has approximately 960,000 distinct CDR3 sequences, 25% to 30% seen once. The same sample was also used in a study of T cells of mothers and their children. That publication notes: Samples were obtained from a few healthy Caucasian mothers and their six children.

V and J are TRBV28 and TRBJ2-1; the D gene is possibly TRBD1 (6 bases). The last part of the DNA fits TRBJ2-7 better; the J call may be wrong. The sequence derives from a woman in her forties in good health. The sample taken for sequencing was blood. Here the CDR3 DNA reads TGTGCCAGCAGTTTACCACAGGGCTTCAGCTCCTACAATGAGCAGTACTTC. Translating gives CASSLPQGFSSYNEQYF.